The rows below give T cell receptor beta chains drawn from one sample of a study of blood T cell repertoires in COVID-19. Here immunoSEQ multiplex PCR was the method, and the copy in TCRdb shows in-frame clones only, minus some. Among about 70,000 clones, 85% were seen once, and the ten largest hold roughly 2.9%. Sequencing was carried out using peripheral blood. The receptors shown here come from a man aged 80 or over with acute or convalescent COVID-19. Both conserved end residues are part of each CDR3. The D gene is left open where the match is weak. Part of the rows lack a size; the others show once, few, many or a class for expanded clones.

DNA: TGTGCCAGTAGCTATGGACTAGCGGACTCCTACGAGCAGTACTTC
CDR3: CASSYGLADSYEQYF
D: TRBD2
size: .
V: TRBV19
J: TRBJ2-7

DNA: TGTGCCAGCAGGACATCGACATATTCGACCTCTGGAAACACCATATATTTT
CDR3: CASRTSTYSTSGNTIYF
D: .
size: .
V: TRBV25-1
J: TRBJ1-3

DNA: TGCGCCAGCAGCCCTGGACAGTCTGGGGCCAACGTCCTGACTTTC
CDR3: CASSPGQSGANVLTF
D: .
size: .
V: TRBV5-1
J: TRBJ2-6

DNA: TGTGCCAGTAGTAGGGACAGGGAGCACACTGAAGCTTTCTTT
CDR3: CASSRDREHTEAFF
D: TRBD1
size: .
V: TRBV19
J: TRBJ1-1

DNA: TGTGCCAGCAGCTTAGGATGGGCGGGGGTCCGCAATGAGCAGTTCTTC
CDR3: CASSLGWAGVRNEQFF
D: TRBD2
size: once
V: TRBV11-2
J: TRBJ2-1

DNA: TGTGCCAGCAGTTACTCAGGGGGCACTGAAGCTTTCTTT
CDR3: CASSYSGGTEAFF
D: .
size: few
V: TRBV6-2/TRBV6-3
J: TRBJ1-1

DNA: TGTGCCAGCAGCATCACTAGCGGCATCTCCTACGAGCAGTACTTC
CDR3: CASSITSGISYEQYF
D: TRBD2
size: .
V: TRBV7-2
J: TRBJ2-7

DNA: TGTGCCAGCAGTACGGGGTACGAGGGAAACACCATATATTTT
CDR3: CASSTGYEGNTIYF
D: .
size: once
V: TRBV2
J: TRBJ1-3

DNA: TGTGCCAGCAGCGGAGCTGGATTTGAAGCTTTCTTT
CDR3: CASSGAGFEAFF
D: .
size: .
V: TRBV11-3
J: TRBJ1-1

DNA: TGTGCCTGGAGTGCCGGGAGCGGTCCCCAAGAGACCCAGTACTTC
CDR3: CAWSAGSGPQETQYF
D: .
size: .
V: TRBV30
J: TRBJ2-5

DNA: TGTGCCAGCAGCAGCGAGGCAGGGAATGGAAACACCATATATTTT
CDR3: CASSSEAGNGNTIYF
D: .
size: .
V: TRBV9
J: TRBJ1-3

DNA: TGTGCCAGCTCACTTATGACAGGGGGCTGGAATAGCAATCAGCCCCAGCATTTT
CDR3: CASSLMTGGWNSNQPQHF
D: TRBD1
size: .
V: TRBV18
J: TRBJ1-5

DNA: TGTGCCAGCAGCTTAGGCGCGGTGGTGGCCTACAATGAGCAGTTCTTC
CDR3: CASSLGAVVAYNEQFF
D: .
size: .
V: TRBV7-9
J: TRBJ2-1

DNA: TGCAGCGTTGCCCACGACAGGGCTATGAGCACAGATACGCAGTATTTT
CDR3: CSVAHDRAMSTDTQYF
D: TRBD1
size: .
V: TRBV29-1
J: TRBJ2-3

DNA: TGTGCCAGCAGTTTGACTAGCGGGATGGGGTATGAGCAGTTCTTC
CDR3: CASSLTSGMGYEQFF
D: TRBD2
size: .
V: TRBV9
J: TRBJ2-1

DNA: TGTGCCAGCAGCTGGACAGGGGAGAACTATGGCTACACCTTC
CDR3: CASSWTGENYGYTF
D: TRBD1
size: .
V: TRBV5-4
J: TRBJ1-2

DNA: TGTGCCAGCAGCCAAGACCGTTGGACAGGTTTCTACGAGCAGTACTTC
CDR3: CASSQDRWTGFYEQYF
D: TRBD1
size: .
V: TRBV14
J: TRBJ2-7

DNA: TGTGCCAGCAGTGCGACCCCGGGACAGGGTTACTTC
CDR3: CASSATPGQGYF
D: TRBD1
size: .
V: TRBV2
J: TRBJ2-4

DNA: TGTGCCAGCTCACCGGGACTCGCCACCTACGAGCAGTACTTC
CDR3: CASSPGLATYEQYF
D: .
size: .
V: TRBV18
J: TRBJ2-7

DNA: TGTGCCAGCAAATTAACTTTCGGGGGCACTGAAGCTTTCTTT
CDR3: CASKLTFGGTEAFF
D: .
size: .
V: TRBV6-5
J: TRBJ1-1

DNA: TGTGCCAGCAGCGAGCGGGGGACAATGTCCTACAATGAGCAGTTCTTC
CDR3: CASSERGTMSYNEQFF
D: TRBD2
size: .
V: TRBV9
J: TRBJ2-1

DNA: TGTGCTAGTGAAGGGGGCCATAATTCACCCCTCCACTTT
CDR3: CASEGGHNSPLHF
D: TRBD1
size: .
V: TRBV12-5
J: TRBJ1-6

DNA: TGTGCCAGCAGTTCGACTATGGTCTACACCTTC
CDR3: CASSSTMVYTF
D: .
size: .
V: TRBV12-3/TRBV12-4
J: TRBJ1-2

DNA: TGTGCCAGCAGCCTTCTTTCAGGGGGCCCTCCCAATCAGCCCCAGCATTTT
CDR3: CASSLLSGGPPNQPQHF
D: TRBD1
size: .
V: TRBV14
J: TRBJ1-5

DNA: TGTGCCAGCATGGGACAGGGACGGGGGAACACTGAAGCTTTCTTT
CDR3: CASMGQGRGNTEAFF
D: TRBD1
size: .
V: TRBV2
J: TRBJ1-1

DNA: TGTGCCAGTAGGGACAGGCCGGGCCCTGGAAACACCATATATTTT
CDR3: CASRDRPGPGNTIYF
D: TRBD1
size: .
V: TRBV19
J: TRBJ1-3

DNA: TGTGCCATTAGGGCGACTAGCGGATCCTACGAGCAGTACTTC
CDR3: CAIRATSGSYEQYF
D: TRBD2
size: once
V: TRBV6-5
J: TRBJ2-7

DNA: TGTGCCAGCAGCAATGGGGGGTTGCTATACGAGCAGTACTTC
CDR3: CASSNGGLLYEQYF
D: .
size: .
V: TRBV9
J: TRBJ2-7